This T cell receptor beta chain is drawn from a study of cytomegalovirus exposure and HLA in healthy donors. Study observations and caveats: The study designated 150 or so TCR beta chains cytomegalovirus-associated.

The CDR3 covers 14 residues. CDR1 MNHEY and CDR2 SVGAGI come from the germline V gene. The V end was cut by 0 bases, the J end by 4 bases, with 9 bases between. This clone was recorded once. The antigen is not known. The PCR ran on 60 Vbeta and 13 Jbeta primers. Here immunoSEQ multiplex PCR was the method, and the copy in TCRdb shows in-frame clones only, minus some. The sample has over 80,000 clones; 78% are singletons. The sequencing input was PBMCs. The chain couples TRBV6-5 to TRBJ1-2; perhaps TRBD1 as D (5 bases). This TCR derives from a woman between 40 and 50 years old in good health and CMV-seronegative. CDR3 coding DNA: TGTGCCAGCAGTTACTCGACAGCCTCCTATGGCTACACCTTC. Translated, it gives CASSYSTASYGYTF.